This T cell receptor beta chain was identified in a study of blood T cell repertoires in COVID-19. In the study overall: Spain, Italy and the United States supplied samples that represented acute and convalescent COVID-19. T cells, B-cell-depleted T cells, or PBMCs supplied cDNA or gDNA.

The table lists this clone with a count of one. This CDR3 spans 15 amino acids. With 1 base removed from V and 5 bases from J, the gap between germline ends came to 14 bases. Germline V CDR1 and CDR2: SEHNR, FQNEAQ (reference sequence). Original methodology: From reference gene primer amplification, estimates of nucleated cell counts were derived. Sequencing was performed with immunoSEQ multiplex PCR; in TCRdb, only in-frame clones are kept and a portion is missing. D and trimming were read from the DNA, whereas the V and J calls and clone size are those reported in that table. This table has about 120,000 clones, roughly 84% appearing once.

The chain has TRBV7-9 and TRBJ2-5; D is perhaps TRBD2 (5 bases). The sample was peripheral blood. This clonotype was obtained from a woman over 75 with acute or convalescent COVID-19. Here the CDR3 reads CASSLGSVRGETQYF. CDR3 in DNA: TGTGCCAGCAGCTTAGGGTCTGTTAGAGGGGAGACCCAGTACTTC. Supplemented by reference TRBV7-9 and TRBJ2-5, the full variable domain reads DTGVSQNPRHKITKRGQNVTFRCDPISEHNRLYWYRQTLGQGPEFLTYFQNEAQLEKSRLLSDRFSAERPKGSFSTLEIQRTEQGDSAMYLCASSLGSVRGETQYFGPGTRLLVL.